The 5 T cell receptor beta chains below were found in one sample sequenced in a study of blood T cells in healthy people across ages. Combining a sample-barcoded 5' primer with a J-beta primer mix, a second PCR ran for roughly 6 to 12 cycles. TCRdb redid the calling of the 5' RACE reads with MiXCR, one entry per CDR3 protein. The sample carries some 800,000 distinct CDR3 sequences, roughly 25% recorded once. This sample was also put to use in a study of T cells of mothers and their children.

Sample: blood. All receptors come from a boy aged 5 to 17 in good health.

The V and J genes are TRBV2 and TRBJ2-4; 8 bases are shared with TRBD1. Germline values: CDR1 SNHLY, CDR2 FYNNEI. The CDR3 totals 16 residues. The trim removed 7 bases at V and 1 base at J, leaving 9 bases unmatched. CDR3: CASNRRQGSAKNIQYF. In DNA, the CDR3 is TGTGCCAGCAACCGAAGACAGGGGTCCGCCAAAAACATTCAGTACTTC.

This clonotype was picked up a small number of times. The V gene is TRBV28, the J gene TRBJ1-5, with D maybe TRBD1 (5 bases). V was trimmed by 6 bases and J by 5 bases, leaving 17 bases between them. The germline V gene has CDR1 MDHEN and CDR2 SYDVKM. The CDR3 contains 15 residues. The CDR3 nucleotides are TGTGCCAGCAGCCGACCCGGGACGGGCTATCAGCCCCAGCATTTT. Amino acid sequence: CASSRPGTGYQPQHF.

The V call is TRBV7-2, the J call TRBJ2-2; TRBD2 matches at 11 bases. The V segment lost 5 bases and the J segment 6 bases; nucleotides outside the gene matches: 5. The germline CDR1 and CDR2 sequences are SGHTA and FQGNSA. The CDR3 length is 15 residues. CDR3 sequence reads: CASSPLAGEAGELFF. The CDR3 nucleotides read TGTGCCAGCAGCCCACTAGCGGGAGAGGCCGGGGAGCTGTTTTTT.

This clonotype has a handful of counts. The chain carries TRBV20-1 and TRBJ1-4, with D possibly matching TRBD1 (6 bases). Germline assignment: CDR1 DFQATT and CDR2 SNEGSKA (reference sequence). Between the trimmed V and J ends, which lost 0 bases and 1 base, there was a span of 12 bases. CDR3 length: 16 residues. In DNA form, the CDR3 reads TGCAGTGCTAGAGATTGGGGGCCTGGAACTAATGAAAAACTGTTTTTT. It is translated as CSARDWGPGTNEKLFF.

As for this clonotype: A read error may account for a junction end that differs from germline. This sequence joins TRBV12-3 or TRBV12-4 and TRBJ2-5, with no clear D. The DNA end is a closer match to TRBJ2-7, so the J assignment may be wrong. There are 15 residues in the CDR3. CDR3 amino acids: CACSLEAGAPYEQYF. The CDR3 region has the DNA TGTGCCTGCAGTTTAGAGGCAGGCGCGCCCTACGAGCAGTACTTC.